What follows are 20 T cell receptor beta chains derived from one specimen sequenced in a study of blood T cells in healthy people across ages. A second roughly 6 to 12 cycle PCR used barcoded and J-beta primers. TCRdb recomputed calls from the 5' RACE reads with MiXCR, one row per CDR3 protein. The sample consists of 1.5 million to 2 million distinct CDR3 sequences, around half of them appearing once. Material: blood. The source of these receptors is a woman in her thirties or forties in good health.

The rearrangement joins TRBV7-9 to TRBJ2-7; unclear D gene. This CDR3 comprises 14 residues. Germline loops: CDR1 SEHNR, CDR2 FQNEAQ (reference sequence). Deletions cut 5 bases from V and 3 bases from J, with 14 bases between. The CDR3 protein is CASSAVTTNYEQYF. For the CDR3, the DNA is TGTGCCAGCAGCGCCGTGACGACCAACTACGAGCAGTACTTC.

The chain couples TRBV7-2 to TRBJ2-7; tentative D call: TRBD1 (5 bases). With 7 bases removed from V and 3 bases from J, the gap between germline ends came to 13 bases. The CDR3 totals 13 residues. Germline V gene lookup returns CDR1 SGHTA and CDR2 FQGNSA. CDR3 DNA: TGTGCCAGCACCTACCGACAGAACTACGAGCAGTACTTC. Residues: CASTYRQNYEQYF. Complete variable domain (other parts from reference TRBV7-2 and TRBJ2-7): GAGVSQSPSNKVTEKGKDVELRCDPISGHTALYWYRQSLGQGLEFLIYFQGNSAPDKSGLPSDRFSAERTGGSVSTLTIQRTQQEDSAVYLCASTYRQNYEQYFGPGTRLTVT.

The rearrangement joins TRBV12-3 or TRBV12-4 to TRBJ1-2; D uncertain. The V end lost 2 bases, the J end lost 5 bases, and 15 bases lay between the germline ends. The CDR3 sequence is 15 residues long. CDR3 in DNA: TGTGCCAGCAGTTTATTAGCCGCAGGCTCGTATGGCTACACCTTC. Amino acids: CASSLLAAGSYGYTF.

This clonotype was detected only a few times. The CDR3 DNA follows: TGCAGTGCACCCCCTACCGGGACAGTAAGTGAGACCCAGTACTTC. Its translation is CSAPPTGTVSETQYF. The chain joins TRBV20-1 to TRBJ2-5; 7 bases map to TRBD1. Germline V gene lookup returns CDR1 DFQATT and CDR2 SNEGSKA (reference sequence). Trimming took 6 bases from V and 5 from J; bases not matched to a gene: 15. The CDR3 has 15 residues.

The chain has TRBV6-2 or TRBV6-3 and TRBJ2-1; D call uncertain. CDR1 and CDR2 (germline): MNHEY, SVGEGT. This CDR3 spans 13 amino acids. V dropped 6 bases and J dropped 4 bases, with 10 bases sitting between them. The DNA of the CDR3 is TGTGCCAGCAGCCACGCATGGTACAATGAGCAGTTCTTC. This codes for CASSHAWYNEQFF.

J is TRBJ1-4 and V is TRBV5-6; D gene uncertain. CDR3 size: 12 residues. Per the germline V gene, CDR1 is SGHDT and CDR2 is YYEEEE. V lost 1 base and J 14 bases, leaving 12 bases between the germline ends. CDR3 sequence (DNA): TGTGCCAGCAGCTTGCAGAATTCGAGGCTGTTTTTT. This codes for CASSLQNSRLFF.

The chain links TRBV3-1 to TRBJ2-5; 9 bases are shared with TRBD2. The last part of the DNA fits TRBJ2-7 better; the J call may be wrong. Germline CDR1 reads LGHDT; CDR2 reads YNNKEL (reference sequence). There are 16 residues in the CDR3. Here the CDR3 reads CASKSAGAGGEYEQYF. The DNA for the CDR3 is TGTGCCAGCAAGTCCGCCGGAGCGGGGGGAGAATACGAGCAGTACTTC.

This clonotype has a count of ten or more. V is TRBV27 and J is TRBJ2-5; tentative D call: TRBD2 (6 bases). CDR3 length: 15 amino acids. Per the germline V gene, CDR1 is MNHEY and CDR2 is SMNVEV (reference sequence). The V end was cut by 3 bases, the J end by 2 bases, with 13 bases between. The CDR3 loop is CASSFAGLVQETQYF. The CDR3 bases are TGTGCCAGCAGTTTCGCGGGACTCGTTCAAGAGACCCAGTACTTC.

The chain combines TRBV7-2 with TRBJ2-7; 7 positions agree with TRBD1. The CDR3 consists of 15 residues. Germline CDR1 reads SGHTA; CDR2 reads FQGNSA. The V segment lost 6 bases and the J segment 0 bases; nucleotides outside the gene matches: 8. CDR3 amino acids: CASSHDRATSYEQYF. CDR3 nucleotide sequence: TGTGCCAGCAGTCACGACAGGGCCACCTCCTACGAGCAGTACTTC.

The chain carries TRBV20-1 and TRBJ2-3, with D perhaps TRBD1 (6 bases). The CDR3 loop spans 13 amino acids. Germline loops: CDR1 DFQATT, CDR2 SNEGSKA (reference sequence). V lost 6 bases and J lost 2, with 12 bases in between. CDR3 in amino acids: CSARDTDTDTQYF. DNA of the CDR3: TGCAGTGCACGGGACACAGACACAGATACGCAGTATTTT.

The rearrangement joins TRBV6-2 or TRBV6-3 to TRBJ2-4; D is unclear. Trimming removed 5 bases from V and 13 bases from J, with 15 bases in between. CDR3 length equals 12 residues. From germline, CDR1 is MNHEY and CDR2 SVGEGT. The CDR3 protein is CASSNPRAEQYF. The CDR3 DNA is TGTGCCAGCAGTAACCCAAGGGCTGAGCAGTACTTC.

The chain uses TRBV20-1 and TRBJ2-1; D not certain. The V gene's germline CDR1 is DFQATT and CDR2 SNEGSKA (reference sequence). The CDR3 is 14 amino acids. V was trimmed by 5 bases and J by 1 base, leaving 12 bases between them. The CDR3 loop reads CSAYRPSSYNEQFF. For the CDR3, the DNA is TGCAGTGCTTATCGTCCGAGTTCCTACAATGAGCAGTTCTTC.

The chain joins TRBV18 to TRBJ2-5; 10 positions match TRBD2. CDR3 length: 16 residues. Germline CDR1 and CDR2: KGHSH and LQKENI. J gave up 11 bases and V 1 base, and 13 bases lay outside the gene matches. CDR3 sequence: CASSPQAGGSYNEQYF. The CDR3 region has the DNA TGTGCCAGCTCACCACAAGCGGGGGGGTCCTACAATGAGCAGTACTTC.

V gene TRBV20-1 combines with J gene TRBJ2-3; 11 nucleotides agree with TRBD2. Trimming at V came to 3 bases and at J to 0 bases, leaving 14 bases not matched to a gene. This CDR3 spans 19 amino acids. In germline, CDR1 is DFQATT, CDR2 SNEGSKA (reference sequence). The CDR3 coding sequence is TGCAGTGCTAGGGCTCTAGCGGGGGGCTTTACAACCAGCACAGATACGCAGTATTTT. As protein: CSARALAGGFTTSTDTQYF.

The chain is built from TRBV6-4 and TRBJ1-1; D is unresolved. Trimming left V 3 bases short and J 4 bases short, with 12 bases between. CDR1 is MRHNA and CDR2 is SNTAGT in the germline V gene. This CDR3 is built from 14 residues. CDR3 region: CASSEGGVGTEAFF. The CDR3 DNA is TGTGCCAGCAGTGAAGGCGGGGTAGGCACTGAAGCTTTCTTT.

CDR3 DNA sequence: TGCAGTGCGGCGGGACTAGCGGGCTACGAGCAGTACTTC. It translates to CSAAGLAGYEQYF. This chain connects TRBV20-1 to TRBJ2-7; 12 bases are shared with TRBD2. Germline-derived CDR1 and CDR2 are DFQATT and SNEGSKA (reference sequence). The CDR3 sequence is 13 residues long. The ends lost 6 bases at V and 3 bases at J; junction bases unmatched: 3.

The chain has TRBV6-2 or TRBV6-3 and TRBJ2-5; 12 nucleotides agree with TRBD1. The CDR3 consists of 15 residues. The V and J ends lost 5 bases and 7 bases, in that order; junction bases with no gene match: 8. Germline CDR1 reads MNHEY; CDR2 reads SVGEGT. CDR3 protein: CASSPGTGGGWTQYF. The CDR3 DNA is TGTGCCAGCAGTCCCGGGACAGGGGGCGGGTGGACCCAGTACTTC.

This clonotype has only a few counts. The genes are TRBV27 and TRBJ1-2; D call uncertain. This CDR3 has 16 residues. Trimming took off 7 bases at V and 2 bases at J, with 20 bases between the two ends. Per the germline V gene, CDR1 is MNHEY and CDR2 is SMNVEV (reference sequence). The CDR3 nucleotides are TGTGCCAGCAAAAGTAGGAGTGGGAGCTTAAACTATGGCTACACCTTC. Its translation: CASKSRSGSLNYGYTF.

This clonotype showed up just once. The chain recombines TRBV7-2 with TRBJ1-2; weak D call: TRBD1 (5 bases). The germline V gene encodes CDR1 SGHTA and CDR2 FQGNSA. Trimming stripped 2 bases from V and 4 bases from J, with 20 bases between. The CDR3 has 17 residues. CDR3 DNA: TGTGCCAGCAGCTTAACGACTAGCGGGCAGGGTGGCTATGGCTACACCTTC. Translation: CASSLTTSGQGGYGYTF.

The chain has TRBV6-6 and TRBJ2-4; weak D call: TRBD1 (5 bases). The DNA end lines up better with TRBJ2-5; the J call may be wrong. This CDR3 has 16 amino acids. CDR1 and CDR2 (germline): MNHNY, SVGAGI (reference sequence). The CDR3 sequence: CASSPNLGVIKETQYF. The CDR3 region has the DNA TGTGCCAGCAGCCCCAATCTAGGGGTGATCAAGGAGACCCAGTACTTC.